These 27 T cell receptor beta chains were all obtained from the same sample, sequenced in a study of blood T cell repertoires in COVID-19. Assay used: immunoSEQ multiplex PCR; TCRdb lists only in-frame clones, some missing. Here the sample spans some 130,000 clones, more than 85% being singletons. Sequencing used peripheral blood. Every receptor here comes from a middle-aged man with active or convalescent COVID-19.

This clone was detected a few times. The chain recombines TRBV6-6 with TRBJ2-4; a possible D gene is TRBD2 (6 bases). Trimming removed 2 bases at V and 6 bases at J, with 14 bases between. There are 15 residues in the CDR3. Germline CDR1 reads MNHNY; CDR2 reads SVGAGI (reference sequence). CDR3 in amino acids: CASSYQLAAANIQYF. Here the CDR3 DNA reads TGTGCCAGCAGTTACCAACTAGCTGCGGCAAACATTCAGTACTTC.

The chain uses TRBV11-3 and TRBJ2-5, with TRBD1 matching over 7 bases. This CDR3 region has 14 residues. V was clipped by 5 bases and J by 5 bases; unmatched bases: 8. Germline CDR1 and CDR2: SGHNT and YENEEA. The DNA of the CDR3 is TGTGCCAGCAGCGCCGGACAGGTCGGTGAGACCCAGTACTTC. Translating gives CASSAGQVGETQYF.

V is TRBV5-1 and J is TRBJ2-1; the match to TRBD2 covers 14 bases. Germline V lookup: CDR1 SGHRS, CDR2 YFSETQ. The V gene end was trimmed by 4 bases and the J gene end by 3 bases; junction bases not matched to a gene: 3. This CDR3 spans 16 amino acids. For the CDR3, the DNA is TGCGCCAGCAGCGGGACTAGCGGGAGTCTCTACAATGAGCAGTTCTTC. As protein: CASSGTSGSLYNEQFF.

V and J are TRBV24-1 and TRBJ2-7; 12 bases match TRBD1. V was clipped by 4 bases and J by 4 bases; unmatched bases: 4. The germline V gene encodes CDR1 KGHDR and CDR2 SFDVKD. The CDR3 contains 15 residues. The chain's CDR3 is CATSDPGQGAYEQYF. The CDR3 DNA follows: TGTGCCACCAGTGACCCGGGACAGGGGGCTTACGAGCAGTACTTC.

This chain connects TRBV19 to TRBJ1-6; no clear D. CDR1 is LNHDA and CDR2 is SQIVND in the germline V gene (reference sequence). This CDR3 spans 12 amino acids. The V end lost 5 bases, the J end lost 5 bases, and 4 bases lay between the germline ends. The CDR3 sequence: CASSQNNSPLHF. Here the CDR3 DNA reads TGTGCCAGTAGTCAGAATAATTCACCCCTCCACTTT.

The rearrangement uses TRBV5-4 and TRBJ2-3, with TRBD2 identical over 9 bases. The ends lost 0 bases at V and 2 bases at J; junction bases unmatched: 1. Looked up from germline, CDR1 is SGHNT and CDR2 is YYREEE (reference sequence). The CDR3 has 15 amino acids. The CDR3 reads CASSLVGLATDTQYF. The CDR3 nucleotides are TGTGCCAGCAGCTTGGTGGGACTAGCCACAGATACGCAGTATTTT.

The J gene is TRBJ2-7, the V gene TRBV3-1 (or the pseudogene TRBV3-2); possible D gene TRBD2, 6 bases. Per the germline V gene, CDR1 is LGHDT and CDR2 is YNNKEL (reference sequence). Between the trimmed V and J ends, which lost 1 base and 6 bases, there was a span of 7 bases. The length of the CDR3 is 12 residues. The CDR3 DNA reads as TGTGCCAGCAGCCAAGTGGGAGGCGAGCAGTACTTC. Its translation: CASSQVGGEQYF.

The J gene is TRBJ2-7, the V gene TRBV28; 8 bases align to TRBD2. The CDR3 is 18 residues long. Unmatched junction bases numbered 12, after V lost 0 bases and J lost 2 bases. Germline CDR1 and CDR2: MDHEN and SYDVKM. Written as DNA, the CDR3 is TGTGCCAGCAGTTTATGGGGCGGAAAACTAGCGGCCCCCTACGAGCAGTACTTC. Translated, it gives CASSLWGGKLAAPYEQYF.

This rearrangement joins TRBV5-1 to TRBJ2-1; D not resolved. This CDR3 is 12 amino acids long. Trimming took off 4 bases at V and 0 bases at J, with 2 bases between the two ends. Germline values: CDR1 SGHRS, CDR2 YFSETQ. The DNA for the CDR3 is TGCGCCAGCAGCCTCTCCTACAATGAGCAGTTCTTC. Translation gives CASSLSYNEQFF.

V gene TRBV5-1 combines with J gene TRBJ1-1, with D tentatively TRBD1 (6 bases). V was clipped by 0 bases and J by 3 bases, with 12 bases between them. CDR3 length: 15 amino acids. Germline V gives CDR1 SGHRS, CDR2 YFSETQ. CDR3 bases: TGCGCCAGCAGCTTGGTGCAGGGGATCTACACTGAAGCTTTCTTT. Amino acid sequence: CASSLVQGIYTEAFF.

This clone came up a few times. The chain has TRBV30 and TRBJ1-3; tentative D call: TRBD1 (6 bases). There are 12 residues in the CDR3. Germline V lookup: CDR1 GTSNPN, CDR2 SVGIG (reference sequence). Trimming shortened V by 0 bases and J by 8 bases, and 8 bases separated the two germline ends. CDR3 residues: CAWSVKGDTIYF. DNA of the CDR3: TGTGCCTGGAGTGTTAAGGGGGACACCATATATTTT. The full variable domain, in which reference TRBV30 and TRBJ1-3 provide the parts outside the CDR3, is SQTIHQWPATLVQPVGSPLSLECTVEGTSNPNLYWYRQAAGRGLQLLFYSVGIGQISSEVPQNLSASRPQDRQFILSSKKLLLSDSGFYLCAWSVKGDTIYFGEGSWLTVV.

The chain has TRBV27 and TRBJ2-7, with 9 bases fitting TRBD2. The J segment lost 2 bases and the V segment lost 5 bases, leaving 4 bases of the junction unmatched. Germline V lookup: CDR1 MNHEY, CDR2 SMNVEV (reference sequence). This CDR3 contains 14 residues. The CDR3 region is CASSAGGRAYEQYF. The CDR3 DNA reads TGTGCCAGCAGTGCGGGCGGGAGGGCCTACGAGCAGTACTTC.

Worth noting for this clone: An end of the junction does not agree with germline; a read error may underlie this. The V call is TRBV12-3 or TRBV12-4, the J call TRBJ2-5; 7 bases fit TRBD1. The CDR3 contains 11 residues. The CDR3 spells CASSGWDSTDF. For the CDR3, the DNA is TGTGCCAGCAGCGGTTGGGACAGCACCGACTTC.

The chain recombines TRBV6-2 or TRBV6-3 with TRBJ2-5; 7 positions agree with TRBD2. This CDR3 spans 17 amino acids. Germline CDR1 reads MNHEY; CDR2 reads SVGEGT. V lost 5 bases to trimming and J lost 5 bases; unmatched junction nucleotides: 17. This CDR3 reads CASSPAVFGGLSETQYF. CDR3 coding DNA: TGTGCCAGCAGTCCGGCGGTTTTCGGGGGGTTGTCGGAGACCCAGTACTTC.

Here the CDR3 reads CATSDLGQANTGELFF. The DNA of the CDR3 is TGTGCCACCAGTGATTTGGGGCAGGCGAACACCGGGGAGCTGTTTTTT. This chain connects TRBV24-1 to TRBJ2-2; no clear D. Germline CDR1 is KGHDR and CDR2 is SFDVKD. This CDR3 is built from 16 residues. Trimming cost V 0 bases and J 0 bases, with 7 bases left between them.

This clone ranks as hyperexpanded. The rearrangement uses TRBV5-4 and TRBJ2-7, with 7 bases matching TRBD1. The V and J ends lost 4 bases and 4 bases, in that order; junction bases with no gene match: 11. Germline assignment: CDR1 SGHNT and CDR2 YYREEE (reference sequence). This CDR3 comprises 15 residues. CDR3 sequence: CASSEDRASQYEQYF. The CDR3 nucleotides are TGTGCCAGCAGCGAAGACAGGGCGAGTCAGTACGAGCAGTACTTC.

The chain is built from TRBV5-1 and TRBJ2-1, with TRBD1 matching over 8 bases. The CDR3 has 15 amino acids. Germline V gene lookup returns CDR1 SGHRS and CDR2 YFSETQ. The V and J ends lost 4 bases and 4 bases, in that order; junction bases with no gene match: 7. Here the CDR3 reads CASSLRGQGYNEQFF. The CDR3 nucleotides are TGCGCCAGCAGCCTCAGGGGGCAGGGGTACAATGAGCAGTTCTTC.

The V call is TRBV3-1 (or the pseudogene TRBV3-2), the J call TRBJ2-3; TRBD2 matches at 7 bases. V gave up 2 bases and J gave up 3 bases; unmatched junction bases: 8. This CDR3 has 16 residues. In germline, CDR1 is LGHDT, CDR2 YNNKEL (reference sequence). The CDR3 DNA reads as TGTGCCAGCAGCCAATTCGGTGCGGGAGCAACAGATACGCAGTATTTT. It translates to CASSQFGAGATDTQYF.

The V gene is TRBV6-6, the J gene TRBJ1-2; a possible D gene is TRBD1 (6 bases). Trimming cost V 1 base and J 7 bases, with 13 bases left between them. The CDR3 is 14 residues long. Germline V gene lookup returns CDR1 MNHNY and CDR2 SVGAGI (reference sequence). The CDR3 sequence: CASSYFQGSRGYTF. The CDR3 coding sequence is TGTGCCAGCAGTTACTTTCAGGGGTCTCGTGGCTACACCTTC.

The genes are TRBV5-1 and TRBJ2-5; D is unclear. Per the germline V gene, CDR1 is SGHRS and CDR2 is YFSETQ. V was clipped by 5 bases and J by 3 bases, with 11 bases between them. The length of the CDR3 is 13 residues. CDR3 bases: TGCGCCAGCAGGAGATCTACAGAAGAGACCCAGTACTTC. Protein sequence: CASRRSTEETQYF.

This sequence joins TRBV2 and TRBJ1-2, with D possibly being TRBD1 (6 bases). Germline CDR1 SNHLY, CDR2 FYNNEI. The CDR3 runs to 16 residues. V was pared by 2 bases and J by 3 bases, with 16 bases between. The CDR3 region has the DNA TGTGCCAGCAGTGAAAGGAGACAGGCACCTCACTATGGCTACACCTTC. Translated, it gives CASSERRQAPHYGYTF.

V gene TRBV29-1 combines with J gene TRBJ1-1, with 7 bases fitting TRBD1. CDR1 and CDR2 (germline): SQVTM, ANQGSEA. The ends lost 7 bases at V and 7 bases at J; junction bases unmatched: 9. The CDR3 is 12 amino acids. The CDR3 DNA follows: TGCAGCGGGGCCCAGGGGGTAGGTGAAGCTTTCTTT. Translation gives CSGAQGVGEAFF.

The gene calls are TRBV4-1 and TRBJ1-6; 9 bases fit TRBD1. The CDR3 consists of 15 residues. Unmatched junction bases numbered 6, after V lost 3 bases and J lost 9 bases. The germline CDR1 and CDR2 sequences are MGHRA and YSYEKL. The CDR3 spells CASSHRTGESSPLHF. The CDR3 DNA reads TGCGCCAGCAGCCATAGGACAGGGGAGAGTTCACCCCTCCACTTT.

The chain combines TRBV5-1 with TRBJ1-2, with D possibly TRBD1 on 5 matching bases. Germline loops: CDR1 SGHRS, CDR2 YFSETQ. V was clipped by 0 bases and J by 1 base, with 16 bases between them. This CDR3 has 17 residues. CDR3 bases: TGCGCCAGCAGCTTGGCTTTAGGGTCAGACAGTAACTATGGCTACACCTTC. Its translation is CASSLALGSDSNYGYTF.

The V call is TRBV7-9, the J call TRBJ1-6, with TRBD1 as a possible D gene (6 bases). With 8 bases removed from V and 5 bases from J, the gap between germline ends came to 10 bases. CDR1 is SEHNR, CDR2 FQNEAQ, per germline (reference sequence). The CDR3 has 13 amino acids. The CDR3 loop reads CASLRGDNSPLHF. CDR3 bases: TGTGCCAGCCTCAGGGGAGATAATTCACCCCTCCACTTT. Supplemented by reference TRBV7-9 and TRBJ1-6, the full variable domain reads DTGVSQNPRHKITKRGQNVTFRCDPISEHNRLYWYRQTLGQGPEFLTYFQNEAQLEKSRLLSDRFSAERPKGSFSTLEIQRTEQGDSAMYLCASLRGDNSPLHFGNGTRLTVT.

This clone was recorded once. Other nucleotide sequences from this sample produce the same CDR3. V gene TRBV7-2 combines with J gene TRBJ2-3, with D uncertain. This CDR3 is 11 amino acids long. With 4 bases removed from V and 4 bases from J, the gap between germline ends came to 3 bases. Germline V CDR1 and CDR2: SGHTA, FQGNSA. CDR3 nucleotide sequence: TGTGCCAGCAGCTCAGCAGATACGCAGTATTTT. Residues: CASSSADTQYF.

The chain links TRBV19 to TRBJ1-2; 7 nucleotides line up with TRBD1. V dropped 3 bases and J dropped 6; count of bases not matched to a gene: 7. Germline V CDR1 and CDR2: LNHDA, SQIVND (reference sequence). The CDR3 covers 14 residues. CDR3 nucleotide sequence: TGTGCCAGTAGTATGGACAGGAATAGCCATGGCTACACCTTC. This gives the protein CASSMDRNSHGYTF.